The source of this T cell receptor (beta chain) is a study of T cells in Graves' hyperthyroidism and ophthalmopathy (dated by TCRdb to about 2019). Broadly, across the study: Peripheral blood was collected at initial diagnosis, before any treatment. For training and testing, the 100 or so patients in the discovery cohort were randomly divided in a 7:3 ratio. According to the paper, TCR Vbeta CDR3 sequencing was carried out on about 140 peripheral blood samples, which came from approximately 41 ophthalmopathy, 75 or so hyperthyroidism and approximately 17 progressor patients. Prospective prediction of ophthalmopathy was tested in an independent validation cohort of 18 to 20 hyperthyroidism patients and around 16 patients who later progressed to ophthalmopathy. In addition, the study compared T-cell repertoires in thyroid tissue and in blood from several Graves' hyperthyroidism patients. To identify distinguishing TCR V-J signatures, a discovery cohort of around 100 patients was used, comprising 40 to 45 with Graves' ophthalmopathy and under 60 with stable Graves' hyperthyroidism. Following sampling, methimazole starting at 30 mg daily was given to hyperthyroidism patients, and high-dose intravenous methylprednisolone was given to ophthalmopathy patients.

A note on this clonotype: It has no known antigen specificity. Base qualities are not at hand, and no much larger clone is one base apart.

The paper as a whole reports these results and caveats: In validation, the model predicted progression to ophthalmopathy with 65% to 71% sensitivity and about 73% specificity, a median of approximately 6.7 months before onset. Sample size was not statistically predetermined, and blinding of investigators to group allocation was not performed. In cross-validation, a model built on a 13 V-J signature told ophthalmopathy apart from stable hyperthyroidism with over 85% sensitivity and approximately 81% specificity, and in testing the same model reached 80%/75%. Most expanded thyroid clonotypes (frequency above 0.001) were also detected in blood, suggesting blood repertoires may reflect thyroid immune responses.

The TCR beta CDR3 regions were amplified from RNA transcripts. The TCR CDR3 was subjected to a first round of RT-PCR using the HTBI primer set and the Qiagen OneStep RT-PCR kit. The libraries were constructed in a second round of multiplex PCR and then size-selected and purified. The libraries were sequenced on an Illumina HiSeq2000 using paired-end 100 bp reads. Per the authors' processing: Raw data were processed with SOAPnuke, discarding reads with adapters, uncalled bases, mean Phred below 15, or no exact constant-primer or identifier match. COPE v1.2.5 was used to merge high-quality paired reads, and clonotypes were defined as unique nucleotide sequences. MiTCR v1.1 was used to align the clonotypes against IMGT TRBV, TRBD and TRBJ reference segments. Analysis was restricted to V-J combinations with a frequency above 0.0001, which covered approximately 99% of repertoires. A TCS score was defined as the ratio of F50 (clonal expansion) to E x V (chaos), with BLOSUM62-based TCRdist applied between CDR3 peptides within each V-J. Welch's t-statistics and random forest reduced around 510 V-J features to 10 to 15, which were used in a naive Bayes classifier (R e1071). TCRdb took the public reads, trimmed them with fastp at Q25, ran MiXCR for clone calling and kept in-frame beta chains. A single entry per CDR3 protein holds the most common genes and DNA from its merged rows. These V and J calls originate from TCRdb's pipeline instead of the authors' own analysis. For this sample there are around 620,000 distinct CDR3 sequences; approximately 14% appear just once. The top ten constitute roughly 7% of the sample.

The germline V gene supplies CDR1 KGHSH and CDR2 LQKENI. Counted from cysteine to phenylalanine, this CDR3 has 14 amino acids. The retained sequence is limited to the CDR3, 42 bases, with the frame set at the first base. The V end loses 2 bases and the J end loses 6 bases, and a stretch of 13 bases separates them. Moderately to severely active disease, a Clinical Activity Score of at least 3, a NOSPECS grade of at least 4, and a duration under 3 months were present in ophthalmopathy patients. Exclusion was applied to patients with uncontrolled infections, other autoimmune diseases, pregnancy or lactation. Clinical symptoms, serum thyroxine and TRAb, thyroid ultrasound, and orbital computed tomography formed the basis for the diagnoses. Ficoll-Paque density gradient centrifugation was used to isolate PBMCs from around 10 ml of fresh peripheral blood. Total RNA was extracted with Trizol reagent, and quality was checked on an Agilent 2100 Bioanalyzer.

This TCR was recovered from a woman aged 18 to 35 with Graves' ophthalmopathy. The rearrangement joined TRBV18 to TRBJ1-1, with a weak D call of TRBD1 (5 bases match). Specimen: blood. The DNA sequence reads TGTGCCAGCTCACCAGCAGGGATTCGAGCTGAAGCTTTCTTT. Its product reads: CASSPAGIRAEAFF.